The 20 T cell receptor beta chains below come from one sample, sequenced in a study of T-cell memory formation after mild COVID-19. Using its own MiXCR run on the 5' RACE reads, TCRdb lists one record per CDR3 protein. The sample shows hundreds of thousands of distinct CDR3 sequences, about 22% of them seen only once. The sample taken for sequencing was PBMCs or a T cell subset sorted from them (not recorded which). Receptor source: an adult woman who had mild COVID-19 (a few samples of this study predate the infection). Cell type and time point are not known.

The J gene is TRBJ2-7, the V gene TRBV24-1, with 9 bases fitting TRBD1. Germline CDR1 is KGHDR and CDR2 is SFDVKD. This CDR3 contains 13 residues. V gave up 6 bases and J gave up 4 bases; unmatched junction bases: 3. For the CDR3, the DNA is TGTGCCACCAGTCCGGGACAGGGTTACGAGCAGTACTTC. It specifies CATSPGQGYEQYF.

J is TRBJ2-7 and V is TRBV14; no reliable D call. This CDR3 has 16 amino acids. The V gene's germline CDR1 is SGHDN and CDR2 FVKESK. V was trimmed by 0 bases and J by 1 base, leaving 13 bases between them. DNA for the CDR3: TGTGCCAGCAGCCAAGACCTCCCTTTTCGGTCCTACGAGCAGTACTTC. Amino acid sequence: CASSQDLPFRSYEQYF.

This clonotype came up a few times. The chain has TRBV5-1 and TRBJ2-1; D might be TRBD2 (5 bases). Germline CDR1 reads SGHRS; CDR2 reads YFSETQ. V lost 0 bases to trimming and J lost 0 bases, with 10 bases between them. The CDR3 is 16 amino acids. CDR3 nucleotides: TGCGCCAGCAGCTTGGTCGGGGTCAGCTCCTACAATGAGCAGTTCTTC. It yields the protein CASSLVGVSSYNEQFF. The full variable domain, in which reference TRBV5-1 and TRBJ2-1 provide the parts outside the CDR3, is KAGVTQTPRYLIKTRGQQVTLSCSPISGHRSVSWYQQTPGQGLQFLFEYFSETQRNKGNFPGRFSGRQFSNSRSEMNVSTLELGDSALYLCASSLVGVSSYNEQFFGPGTRLTVL.

This clonotype appeared a few times. The V gene is TRBV5-1, the J gene TRBJ1-2, with 12 nucleotides matching TRBD1. This CDR3 has 13 residues. Germline V gives CDR1 SGHRS, CDR2 YFSETQ. J was trimmed by 8 bases and V by 4 bases; bases with no gene match: 3. CDR3 DNA: TGCGCCAGCAGCATGGGACAGGGGGCAGGCTACACCTTC. This sequence encodes CASSMGQGAGYTF. The full variable domain, rest sourced from reference TRBV5-1 and TRBJ1-2, is KAGVTQTPRYLIKTRGQQVTLSCSPISGHRSVSWYQQTPGQGLQFLFEYFSETQRNKGNFPGRFSGRQFSNSRSEMNVSTLELGDSALYLCASSMGQGAGYTFGSGTRLTVV.

The V gene is TRBV20-1, the J gene TRBJ2-7; TRBD2 matches at 10 bases. This CDR3 region has 16 residues. The V gene's germline CDR1 is DFQATT and CDR2 SNEGSKA (reference sequence). V lost 0 bases and J lost 4; bases outside the gene matches: 9. This chain's CDR3 is CSARETSGESPYEQYF. CDR3 nucleotides: TGCAGTGCTAGAGAAACTAGCGGGGAGTCCCCTTACGAGCAGTACTTC.

The rearrangement links TRBV20-1 to TRBJ1-1; 10 bases line up with TRBD1. The CDR3 runs 15 residues. Germline V CDR1 and CDR2: DFQATT, SNEGSKA (reference sequence). With V trimmed by 3 bases and J by 5 bases, 9 bases remained unmatched. CDR3 sequence (DNA): TGCAGTGCTAGGGAGAGACAGGGGGCAAATACTGAAGCTTTCTTT. This sequence encodes CSARERQGANTEAFF.

A few counts support this clonotype. The chain couples TRBV7-9 to TRBJ1-1; the D is unclear. The CDR3 runs 15 residues. Trimming took off 5 bases at V and 1 base at J, with 14 bases between the two ends. Germline CDR1 is SEHNR and CDR2 is FQNEAQ (reference sequence). The CDR3 region is CASSPLRAENTEAFF. As DNA, the CDR3 is TGTGCCAGCAGCCCCCTCCGGGCAGAGAACACTGAAGCTTTCTTT.

This clonotype was detected a few times. The rearrangement uses TRBV20-1 and TRBJ2-1, with 7 positions matching TRBD1. The junction had 4 bases not matched to a gene; V was cut back by 3 bases and J by 5 bases. The CDR3 totals 13 residues. Per germline, CDR1 DFQATT and CDR2 SNEGSKA (reference sequence). The CDR3 loop reads CSARPTGNNEQFF. The CDR3 nucleotides are TGCAGTGCTAGGCCGACAGGGAACAATGAGCAGTTCTTC.

This clonotype was seen more than once but under ten times. The chain combines TRBV7-3 with TRBJ1-6; TRBD1 is a possible D gene (5 bases). The CDR3 has 15 amino acids. V gave up 4 bases and J gave up 6 bases, with 13 bases separating them. The germline CDR1 and CDR2 sequences are SGHTA and FQGTGA. The CDR3 loop reads CASSSSGRFNSPLHF. DNA for the CDR3: TGTGCCAGCAGCTCCTCAGGGAGGTTTAATTCACCCCTCCACTTT.

The table lists this clonotype with a few counts. The chain combines TRBV15 with TRBJ2-7; D possibly uses TRBD1 or TRBD2 (5 bases each). The germline V gene encodes CDR1 LNHNV and CDR2 YYDKDF (reference sequence). The CDR3 has 15 amino acids. Trimming removed 1 base at V and 0 bases at J, with 10 bases between. In DNA form, the CDR3 reads TGTGCCACCAGCAGAGGAGGGGCGTCCTCCTACGAGCAGTACTTC. This codes for CATSRGGASSYEQYF.

This chain joins TRBV10-3 and TRBJ2-1, with TRBD2 identical over 15 bases. Germline trimming cut 1 base from V and 8 bases from J; bases unmatched to any gene: 3. This CDR3 is built from 16 residues. Germline lookup yields CDR1 ENHRY and CDR2 SYGVKD. The DNA for the CDR3 is TGTGCCATCAGTGAGTTGGGGACTAGCGGGAGGTATGAGCAGTTCTTC. Amino acid sequence: CAISELGTSGRYEQFF.

The DNA for the CDR3 is TGTGCCAGCAGCTTTATGGGGGATGAGCAGTTCTTC. Translated, it gives CASSFMGDEQFF. The chain recombines TRBV7-3 with TRBJ2-1; either TRBD1 or TRBD2 may supply D (5 bases each). This CDR3 has 12 amino acids. The ends were cut back, 3 bases at V and 8 bases at J, with 8 bases in the middle. The germline V gene encodes CDR1 SGHTA and CDR2 FQGTGA.

This clonotype was observed at least ten times. The V call is TRBV12-3 or TRBV12-4, the J call TRBJ1-1, with TRBD1 matching over 7 bases. CDR3 length equals 15 residues. Germline trimming cut 3 bases from V and 1 base from J; bases unmatched to any gene: 5. The CDR3 bases are TGTGCCAGCAGTTTCAGCCAGGGGGGGAACACTGAAGCTTTCTTT. Translated: CASSFSQGGNTEAFF.

This clonotype came up a few times. A read error may account for a junction end that differs from germline. CDR3 in amino acids: CASSPTSGMTDTQYF. The CDR3 coding sequence is TGTGCTAGCAGCCCGACTAGCGGGATGACAGATACGCAGTATTTT. The chain is built from TRBV7-7 and TRBJ2-3; TRBD2 matches at 11 bases. CDR3 size: 15 residues. Germline CDR1 is SSHAT and CDR2 is FNYEAQ (reference sequence).

The chain is built from TRBV20-1 and TRBJ2-3; 9 positions agree with TRBD2. The CDR3 is 17 residues long. V lost 0 bases to trimming and J lost 7 bases; unmatched junction nucleotides: 14. Germline V gene lookup returns CDR1 DFQATT and CDR2 SNEGSKA (reference sequence). CDR3 protein: CSARDKEIAGAGYTQYF. Written as DNA, the CDR3 is TGCAGTGCTAGAGATAAGGAGATAGCGGGAGCCGGCTATACGCAGTATTTT.

The chain couples TRBV6-2 or TRBV6-3 to TRBJ2-1; TRBD1 is a possible D gene (6 bases). CDR1 and CDR2 from the germline V gene are MNHEY and SVGEGT. The CDR3 is made up of 16 amino acids. V was shortened by 5 bases and J by 4 bases, with 18 bases between the two germline ends. The CDR3 nucleotides are TGTGCCAGCAGTGGCCAGGGGCACGTTGAATACAATGAGCAGTTCTTC. Residues: CASSGQGHVEYNEQFF.

CDR3 loop: CASSVGTVGRYEQYF. The CDR3 nucleotides are TGTGCCAGCAGTGTCGGGACTGTAGGGCGCTACGAGCAGTACTTC. The chain combines TRBV2 with TRBJ2-7, with a possible D match to TRBD2 (6 bases). The CDR3 is 15 residues long. Trimming left V 4 bases short and J 3 bases short, with 16 bases between. CDR1 SNHLY and CDR2 FYNNEI come from the germline V gene.

The V gene is TRBV7-2, the J gene TRBJ2-3; a possible D gene is TRBD2 (7 bases). Trimming removed 0 bases from V and 2 bases from J, with 21 bases in between. CDR1 and CDR2 from the germline V gene are SGHTA and FQGNSA. The CDR3 runs to 19 residues. The CDR3 reads CASSLARGLYPLLTDTQYF. The CDR3 nucleotides are TGTGCCAGCAGCTTAGCGCGGGGGCTCTACCCCCTTCTCACAGATACGCAGTATTTT.

V usage is TRBV30 and J usage is TRBJ2-7; TRBD1 aligns across 8 bases. The CDR3 has 15 amino acids. From germline, CDR1 is GTSNPN and CDR2 SVGIG (reference sequence). Trimming removed 3 bases from V and 2 bases from J; junction bases left unmatched: 9. The CDR3 nucleotides are TGTGCCTGGAGCCGGGCGGGGACAGGCCCCTACGAGCAGTACTTC. The encoded protein is CAWSRAGTGPYEQYF.

V is TRBV9 and J is TRBJ2-6; TRBD1 matches at 7 bases. Looked up from germline, CDR1 is SGDLS and CDR2 is YYNGEE. The CDR3 spans 17 residues. V was clipped by 4 bases and J by 0 bases; unmatched bases: 7. The CDR3 coding sequence is TGTGCCAGCAGCTTACGGACAGGCCCCTCTGGGGCCAACGTCCTGACTTTC. Residues: CASSLRTGPSGANVLTF. The variable domain in full, completed from reference TRBV9 and TRBJ2-6, reads DSGVTQTPKHLITATGQRVTLRCSPRSGDLSVYWYQQSLDQGLQFLIQYYNGEERAKGNILERFSAQQFPDLHSELNLSSLELGDSALYFCASSLRTGPSGANVLTFGAGSRLTVL.